These T cell receptor beta chains were read from a single sample in a study of CD4 and CD8 cells across lung adenocarcinoma regions. TCRdb itself ran the PCR reads through MiXCR, one entry per CDR3 protein. The repertoire holds nearly 9,500 distinct CDR3 sequences, with roughly 49% as singletons. Sequenced material: CD8+ T cells from the margin of a lung tumor. The receptors come from a female donor with lung adenocarcinoma. The CD4 and CD8 labels of this study may be unreliable. Both conserved end residues are part of each CDR3. The D gene is left open where the match is weak. Not all rows give a size; the values are once, few, many and, for expanded clones, a class.

clone size: NA; V gene: TRBV6-1; J gene: TRBJ2-2; D gene: NA; CDR3 protein: CASRDGPNTGELFF; CDR3 DNA: TGTGCCAGTCGGGACGGACCGAACACCGGGGAGCTGTTTTTT
clone size: NA; V gene: TRBV9; J gene: TRBJ2-1; D gene: NA; CDR3 protein: CASSASPRGELKQFF; CDR3 DNA: TGTGCCAGCAGCGCGAGCCCTAGGGGGGAGTTGAAGCAGTTCTTC
clone size: NA; V gene: TRBV6-1; J gene: TRBJ2-3; D gene: NA; CDR3 protein: CASSRLAPEDTQYF; CDR3 DNA: TGTGCCAGCAGCCGGCTAGCCCCCGAAGACACGCAGTATTTT
clone size: NA; V gene: TRBV3-1; J gene: TRBJ2-5; D gene: TRBD2; CDR3 protein: CASSQARLAGAYETQYF; CDR3 DNA: TGTGCCAGCAGCCAAGCAAGACTAGCGGGAGCTTATGAGACCCAGTACTTC
clone size: NA; V gene: TRBV6-5; J gene: TRBJ2-1; D gene: NA; CDR3 protein: CASSYSFNEQFF; CDR3 DNA: TGTGCCAGCAGTTACTCGTTCAATGAGCAGTTCTTC
clone size: NA; V gene: TRBV6-1; J gene: TRBJ2-7; D gene: NA; CDR3 protein: CASSEGRGTGDHTAQYF; CDR3 DNA: TGTGCCAGCAGTGAGGGGCGAGGGACCGGGGACCACACGGCGCAGTACTTC
clone size: NA; V gene: TRBV27; J gene: TRBJ2-3; D gene: NA; CDR3 protein: CAGSLCRTQGTQYF; CDR3 DNA: TGTGCGGGGAGTTTGTGCCGGACCCAAGGTACCCAGTACTTT
clone size: NA; V gene: TRBV27; J gene: TRBJ2-3; D gene: NA; CDR3 protein: CASRRGAGVTNTQYF; CDR3 DNA: TGTGCCAGCAGGAGGGGGGCGGGAGTCACGAACACGCAGTATTTT
clone size: medium-sized; V gene: TRBV6-1; J gene: TRBJ2-5; D gene: NA; CDR3 protein: CASSVPRGETQYF; CDR3 DNA: TGTGCCAGCAGTGTTCCCAGGGGCGAGACCCAGTACTTC
clone size: NA; V gene: TRBV6-1; J gene: TRBJ2-2; D gene: TRBD2; CDR3 protein: CASSESGGDTGELFF; CDR3 DNA: TGTGCCAGCAGTGAAAGTGGGGGGGACACCGGGGAGCTGTTTTTT
clone size: NA; V gene: TRBV27; J gene: TRBJ2-3; D gene: TRBD2; CDR3 protein: CASSTRLAGFEKTQYF; CDR3 DNA: TGTGCCAGCAGTACCCGACTAGCCGGATTCGAAAAGACCCAGTATTTT
clone size: NA; V gene: TRBV10-1; J gene: TRBJ2-4; D gene: NA; CDR3 protein: CATGLGAKNTQYF; CDR3 DNA: TGCGCCACGGGGCTGGGAGCCAAAAATACGCAGTACTTC
clone size: NA; V gene: TRBV27; J gene: TRBJ2-3; D gene: NA; CDR3 protein: CARCPQNTQYF; CDR3 DNA: TGTGCGCGCTGTCCCCAAAATACGCAGTACTTT
clone size: NA; V gene: TRBV27; J gene: TRBJ2-3; D gene: TRBD1; CDR3 protein: CARGQGVGLQETQYF; CDR3 DNA: TGTGCCAGGGGGCAGGGGGTAGGACTCCAAGAGACCCAGTATTTT
clone size: NA; V gene: TRBV6-1; J gene: TRBJ2-3; D gene: TRBD2; CDR3 protein: CASRGGRALGTQYF; CDR3 DNA: TGTGCCAGCAGGGGGGGGAGGGCCTTGGGTACGCAGTACTTT
clone size: NA; V gene: TRBV27; J gene: TRBJ1-2; D gene: NA; CDR3 protein: CASSLGGENYGYTF; CDR3 DNA: TGTGCCAGCAGCCTGGGGGGCGAGAACTATGGCTACACCTTC
clone size: NA; V gene: TRBV6-1; J gene: TRBJ2-2; D gene: TRBD1; CDR3 protein: CASTRDRGPSGELFF; CDR3 DNA: TGTGCCAGCACCCGGGACAGGGGTCCGTCCGGGGAGCTGTTTTTT
clone size: NA; V gene: TRBV6-1; J gene: TRBJ2-1; D gene: NA; CDR3 protein: CASSPDYNEQFF; CDR3 DNA: TGTGCCAGCAGTCCTGACTACAATGAGCAGTTCTTC
clone size: once; V gene: TRBV10-2; J gene: TRBJ2-3; D gene: TRBD1; CDR3 protein: CASRGQGSTDTQYF; CDR3 DNA: TGCGCGAGCAGGGGGCAGGGAAGCACAGATACCCAGTATTTT
clone size: NA; V gene: TRBV6-5; J gene: TRBJ2-5; D gene: NA; CDR3 protein: CASSYSRETQYF; CDR3 DNA: TGTGCCAGCAGTTACTCGAGAGAGACCCAGTACTTC
clone size: NA; V gene: TRBV4-1; J gene: TRBJ2-7; D gene: TRBD2; CDR3 protein: CASSQPLGVTSGSGEQYF; CDR3 DNA: TGCGCCAGCAGCCAGCCCTTGGGGGTGACTAGCGGGAGTGGCGAGCAGTACTTC
clone size: NA; V gene: TRBV27; J gene: TRBJ2-3; D gene: TRBD1; CDR3 protein: CASRQGVGATNTQYF; CDR3 DNA: TGTGCCAGCAGGCAGGGGGTGGGAGCCACAAACACGCAGTATTTT
clone size: NA; V gene: TRBV10-1; J gene: TRBJ2-2; D gene: TRBD1; CDR3 protein: CASSLTWDSFGELFF; CDR3 DNA: TGCGCCAGCAGTTTAACTTGGGACAGCTTCGGGGAGCTGTTTTTT
clone size: NA; V gene: TRBV6-1; J gene: TRBJ2-3; D gene: TRBD1; CDR3 protein: CASRVATGEQYF; CDR3 DNA: TGTGCCAGCCGGGTTGCAACAGGGGAGCAGTATTTT
clone size: medium-sized; V gene: TRBV6-6; J gene: TRBJ2-2; D gene: NA; CDR3 protein: CASRGGGTDTGELFF; CDR3 DNA: TGTGCCAGCCGCGGGGGCGGAACCGACACCGGGGAGCTGTTTTTT
clone size: many; V gene: TRBV7-2; J gene: TRBJ2-1; D gene: NA; CDR3 protein: CASSFGSGRGQFF; CDR3 DNA: TGTGCCAGCAGCTTCGGTAGCGGAAGAGGTCAGTTCTTC
clone size: NA; V gene: TRBV27; J gene: TRBJ2-4; D gene: TRBD2; CDR3 protein: CASGGCDQETQYF; CDR3 DNA: TGTGCGAGCGGGGGGTGTGACCAAGAGACTCAGTACTTC
clone size: NA; V gene: TRBV11-2; J gene: TRBJ1-2; D gene: NA; CDR3 protein: CASSFVDGSYGYTF; CDR3 DNA: TGTGCCAGCAGCTTCGTGGACGGCTCGTATGGCTACACCTTC
clone size: NA; V gene: TRBV12-3/TRBV12-4; J gene: TRBJ2-1; D gene: NA; CDR3 protein: CASSPRSRIHEQFF; CDR3 DNA: TGTGCCAGCAGTCCCCGCTCCCGGATCCATGAGCAGTTCTTC
clone size: few; V gene: TRBV20-1; J gene: TRBJ2-1; D gene: TRBD2; CDR3 protein: CSAGVRLAGFDEQFF; CDR3 DNA: TGCAGTGCTGGGGTTCGTCTAGCGGGATTTGATGAGCAGTTCTTC
clone size: NA; V gene: TRBV10-2; J gene: TRBJ2-3; D gene: NA; CDR3 protein: CASSTTGRYPETQYF; CDR3 DNA: TGCGCCAGCAGTACGACGGGACGGTACCCAGAGACCCAGTATTTT
clone size: NA; V gene: TRBV20-1; J gene: TRBJ2-5; D gene: NA; CDR3 protein: CSASRTSGADEQYF; CDR3 DNA: TGCAGTGCTAGTCGGACAAGCGGAGCCGATGAGCAGTACTTC
clone size: NA; V gene: TRBV14; J gene: TRBJ2-5; D gene: NA; CDR3 protein: CASSQAGYQYF; CDR3 DNA: TGTGCCAGCAGCCAAGCCGGGTATCAGTACTTC
clone size: NA; V gene: TRBV6-1; J gene: TRBJ2-4; D gene: TRBD1; CDR3 protein: CASSMPGGQGNTQYF; CDR3 DNA: TGTGCCAGCAGTATGCCAGGAGGACAGGGGAACACCCAGTACTTC
clone size: NA; V gene: TRBV27; J gene: TRBJ2-1; D gene: TRBD1; CDR3 protein: CASNPGTGVHNEQFF; CDR3 DNA: TGTGCCAGCAATCCCGGGACAGGGGTTCACAATGAGCAGTTCTTC
clone size: NA; V gene: TRBV27; J gene: TRBJ2-1; D gene: NA; CDR3 protein: CASSLGRSSYNEQFF; CDR3 DNA: TGTGCCAGCAGTTTAGGGAGGAGCTCCTACAATGAGCAGTTCTTC
clone size: NA; V gene: TRBV20-1; J gene: TRBJ2-7; D gene: NA; CDR3 protein: CSARDGYTYEQYF; CDR3 DNA: TGCAGTGCTAGAGATGGATATACCTACGAGCAGTACTTC
clone size: once; V gene: TRBV27; J gene: TRBJ2-3; D gene: TRBD2; CDR3 protein: CASGGGGAGEQETQYF; CDR3 DNA: TGTGCCAGCGGGGGGGGAGGGGCGGGAGAACAAGAGACGCAGTATTTC
clone size: NA; V gene: TRBV27; J gene: TRBJ2-1; D gene: NA; CDR3 protein: CASSFGLSYEQFF; CDR3 DNA: TGTGCCAGCAGTTTTGGCCTGTCCTACGAGCAGTTCTTC
clone size: NA; V gene: TRBV6-1; J gene: TRBJ2-3; D gene: NA; CDR3 protein: CARRLGGRDTETQYF; CDR3 DNA: TGTGCTAGGAGGCTTGGGGGCCGTGACACAGAGACGCAGTATTTC
clone size: NA; V gene: TRBV7-9; J gene: TRBJ2-5; D gene: NA; CDR3 protein: CASSLAGGPLMETQYF; CDR3 DNA: TGTGCCAGCAGCTTAGCGGGGGGTCCGCTAATGGAGACCCAGTACTTC